Shown below are 19 T cell receptor beta chains from a single sample sequenced in a study of early T cells in non-severe SARS-CoV-2 infection. TCRdb reprocessed the 5' RACE reads via MiXCR and lists one record per CDR3 protein. The table lists roughly 26,000 distinct CDR3 sequences, approximately 4% of them singletons. Sequenced: whole blood. These receptors originate from an adult who was a healthcare worker with PCR-confirmed SARS-CoV-2 infection or an uninfected control (not recorded which).

In this sample, this clonotype turned up many times. V is TRBV27 and J is TRBJ2-1; the D gene is possibly TRBD2 (6 bases). From germline, CDR1 is MNHEY and CDR2 SMNVEV (reference sequence). The CDR3 is made up of 14 amino acids. The germline V and J ends were trimmed by 6 bases and 0 bases, with 9 bases remaining between them. The CDR3 nucleotides read TGTGCCAGCAGCCCCGGGGGCTCCTACAATGAGCAGTTCTTC. Its protein is CASSPGGSYNEQFF.

In this sample, this clonotype turned up many times. The chain has TRBV5-4 and TRBJ2-1; D unresolved. CDR3 size: 13 residues. Trimming shortened V by 0 bases and J by 9 bases, and 10 bases separated the two germline ends. Looked up from germline, CDR1 is SGHNT and CDR2 is YYREEE (reference sequence). This CDR3 reads CASSLAPGFEQFF. DNA of the CDR3: TGTGCCAGCAGCTTGGCCCCGGGTTTTGAGCAGTTCTTC.

The genes are TRBV12-3 or TRBV12-4 and TRBJ2-5; D gene uncertain. Trimming stripped 5 bases from V and 0 bases from J, with 7 bases between. This CDR3 is 13 amino acids long. The CDR3 protein is CASSRAYQETQYF. The CDR3 DNA follows: TGTGCCAGCAGTCGAGCCTACCAAGAGACCCAGTACTTC.

This clonotype came up many times. The rearrangement uses TRBV11-2 and TRBJ2-7; unclear D gene. This CDR3 contains 13 residues. V was clipped by 5 bases and J by 6 bases, with 14 bases between them. Germline V lookup: CDR1 SGHAT, CDR2 FQNNGV. In DNA form, the CDR3 reads TGTGCCAGCAGCCCAAGGATAGGGCGCGAGCAGTACTTC. Translation gives CASSPRIGREQYF.

Many counts were recorded for this clonotype. The V call is TRBV29-1, the J call TRBJ1-1; 7 bases are shared with TRBD1. The germline V gene encodes CDR1 SQVTM and CDR2 ANQGSEA. The CDR3 is 15 residues long. The chain's CDR3 is CSARRDRTPNTEAFF. The CDR3 DNA follows: TGCAGTGCACGCCGGGACAGAACACCGAACACTGAAGCTTTCTTT. The variable domain in full, with the rest retrieved from reference TRBV29-1 and TRBJ1-1, is SAVISQKPSRDICQRGTSLTIQCQVDSQVTMMFWYRQQPGQSLTLIATANQGSEATYESGFVIDKFPISRPNLTFSTLTVSNMSPEDSSIYLCSARRDRTPNTEAFFGQGTRLTVV.

This clonotype was detected only a few times. The chain is built from TRBV20-1 and TRBJ2-7; D not certain. The CDR3 consists of 13 residues. The V gene's germline CDR1 is DFQATT and CDR2 SNEGSKA (reference sequence). V lost 3 bases, J lost 3 bases, and 12 bases lay in between. The CDR3 DNA reads TGCAGTGCTAGCGGTGTTGGGATCTACGAGCAGTACTTC. Translation gives CSASGVGIYEQYF.

The chain combines TRBV7-2 with TRBJ1-2; maybe TRBD1 (6 bases). The CDR3 is made up of 14 amino acids. Trimming pared 4 bases from V and 6 bases from J, leaving 15 bases between. From germline, CDR1 is SGHTA and CDR2 FQGNSA. CDR3 in amino acids: CASSSFGGANGYTF. CDR3 sequence (DNA): TGTGCCAGCAGCTCCTTCGGGGGCGCTAATGGCTACACCTTC. The complete variable domain, with remaining parts taken from reference TRBV7-2 and TRBJ1-2, reads GAGVSQSPSNKVTEKGKDVELRCDPISGHTALYWYRQSLGQGLEFLIYFQGNSAPDKSGLPSDRFSAERTGGSVSTLTIQRTQQEDSAVYLCASSSFGGANGYTFGSGTRLTVV.

This clonotype was detected many times. This chain uses TRBV28 with TRBJ1-2, with TRBD1 matching 9 bases. This CDR3 has 15 amino acids. The germline V gene has CDR1 MDHEN and CDR2 SYDVKM. Losses at the gene ends were 6 bases for V and 2 bases for J; bases not matched to a gene: 7. The CDR3 here is CASRRGDRANYGYTF. The CDR3 nucleotides are TGTGCCAGCAGAAGGGGGGACAGGGCAAACTATGGCTACACCTTC.

In its sample, this clonotype was seen many times. The J gene is TRBJ1-2, the V gene TRBV4-1; perhaps TRBD1 as D (6 bases). Germline V CDR1 and CDR2: MGHRA, YSYEKL. The CDR3 is 19 residues long. Trimming left V 0 bases short and J 0 bases short, with 20 bases between. The CDR3 bases are TGCGCCAGCAGCCAAGAATATTGGGGGCCACTGGATTCTAACTATGGCTACACCTTC. As protein: CASSQEYWGPLDSNYGYTF.

V and J are TRBV12-3 or TRBV12-4 and TRBJ2-7; D is uncertain. CDR3 length: 14 residues. V was clipped by 5 bases and J by 3 bases, with 14 bases between them. This CDR3 is CASSPVRSLYEQYF. CDR3 in DNA: TGTGCCAGCAGTCCCGTCCGGAGTCTCTACGAGCAGTACTTC.

This clonotype appeared many times. V gene TRBV7-9 combines with J gene TRBJ2-2; 10 bases align to TRBD2. The germline V gene encodes CDR1 SEHNR and CDR2 FQNEAQ (reference sequence). Losses at the gene ends were 0 bases for V and 3 bases for J; bases not matched to a gene: 10. This CDR3 comprises 19 residues. CDR3 residues: CASSLAISGLADHTGELFF. As DNA, the CDR3 is TGTGCCAGCAGCTTAGCCATCTCAGGACTAGCGGATCACACCGGGGAGCTGTTTTTT.

This clonotype was observed many times. CDR3 DNA sequence: TGCGCCAGCAGCTTGGGGCAGGTCTCGAACAATGAGCAGTTCTTC. Its protein product is CASSLGQVSNNEQFF. The chain joins TRBV5-1 to TRBJ2-1, with no clear D. Trimming cost V 0 bases and J 5 bases, with 12 bases left between them. CDR3 length: 15 amino acids. Looked up from germline, CDR1 is SGHRS and CDR2 is YFSETQ.

In its sample, this clonotype was seen many times. The germline gene is not matched at one end of the junction; a read error may be the cause. The gene calls are TRBV7-2 and TRBJ1-2, with TRBD1 matching 9 bases. CDR1 and CDR2 from the germline V gene are SGHTA and FQGNSA. This CDR3 is 15 amino acids long. The CDR3 loop reads CASSPGQGSNYGYTF. DNA of the CDR3: TGTGCCAGCAGCCCGGGACAGGGCTCTAATTATGGCTACACCTTC.

The sample holds many counts of this clonotype. The chain is built from TRBV5-6 and TRBJ1-2, with D possibly matching TRBD1 (6 bases). Germline V CDR1 and CDR2: SGHDT, YYEEEE. With 1 base removed from V and 6 bases from J, the gap between germline ends came to 13 bases. This CDR3 spans 14 amino acids. The CDR3 DNA is TGTGCCAGCAGCTTGTTTCCAGGGGACCATGGCTACACCTTC. Its translation: CASSLFPGDHGYTF.

This clonotype was seen many times. The CDR3 region is CSVEDRMGRQPQHF. The DNA of the CDR3 is TGCAGCGTTGAAGATCGTATGGGGAGGCAGCCCCAGCATTTT. The rearrangement uses TRBV29-1 and TRBJ1-5; D remains ambiguous. Looked up from germline, CDR1 is SQVTM and CDR2 is ANQGSEA. The CDR3 loop spans 14 amino acids. The V end lost 0 bases, the J end lost 7 bases, and 13 bases lay between the germline ends.

This clonotype was counted ten times or more. The chain combines TRBV6-2 or TRBV6-3 with TRBJ1-5; TRBD1 is a possible D gene (6 bases). The CDR3 consists of 14 residues. Trimming took 6 bases from V and 7 from J, leaving 16 bases between them. The germline V gene has CDR1 MNHEY and CDR2 SVGEGT. Here the CDR3 reads CASSRPQGFQPQHF. The CDR3 DNA is TGTGCCAGCAGCCGCCCTCAGGGGTTCCAGCCCCAGCATTTT.

The table lists this clonotype with many counts. This chain uses TRBV7-8 with TRBJ2-7, with 9 bases identical to TRBD2. Germline V gives CDR1 SGHVS, CDR2 FQNEAQ. V was clipped by 4 bases and J by 2 bases; unmatched bases: 3. This CDR3 has 14 residues. The CDR3 region has the DNA TGTGCCAGCAGCTCGGGACTAGCCCCCTACGAGCAGTACTTC. Residues: CASSSGLAPYEQYF. The full variable domain, with the rest looked up from reference TRBV7-8 and TRBJ2-7, is GAGVSQSPRYKVAKRGQDVALRCDPISGHVSLFWYQQALGQGPEFLTYFQNEAQLDKSGLPSDRFFAERPEGSVSTLKIQRTQQEDSAVYLCASSSGLAPYEQYFGPGTRLTVT.

This clonotype was recorded many times. The V gene is TRBV6-2 or TRBV6-3, the J gene TRBJ1-1, with D possibly being TRBD1 (6 bases). The CDR3 is 13 amino acids. Deletions cut 4 bases from V and 7 bases from J, with 13 bases between. In germline, CDR1 is MNHEY, CDR2 SVGEGT. The CDR3 loop is CASSSGRGLEAFF. CDR3 nucleotides: TGTGCCAGCAGTTCGGGTCGGGGGCTTGAAGCTTTCTTT.

This clonotype came up a few times. The chain recombines TRBV5-1 with TRBJ1-1, with D maybe TRBD1 (6 bases). The CDR3 is 15 residues long. Looked up from germline, CDR1 is SGHRS and CDR2 is YFSETQ. Trimming took 0 bases from V and 5 from J, leaving 14 bases between them. The CDR3 DNA reads TGCGCCAGCAGCTTGGGGCACGGGGGCAAGACTGAAGCTTTCTTT. It specifies CASSLGHGGKTEAFF.